This T cell receptor beta chain was sequenced during a study of T cell repertoires in cytomegalovirus infection. Overall study: HLA-B-restricted CMV epitopes that are well studied were used alongside recently identified HLA-C-restricted ones. Signatures in public TCR beta sequences pointed to both CMV infection and matching HLA type.

J was trimmed by 2 bases and V by 6 bases; bases with no gene match: 8. This CDR3 has 15 amino acids. The germline V gene encodes CDR1 MNHEY and CDR2 SVGAGI. A word on this clonotype: Its specificity is not known.

TCRdb independently ran MiXCR on the reads; one entry per CDR3 protein. The profile covers some 920,000 distinct CDR3 sequences, with 25% to 40% appearing a single time and about an eighth taken by the ten largest. Findings and limits, study-wide: HLA-C-restricted CMV clonotypes gave the most frequent clonotype in two of eight donors.

J is TRBJ2-3 and V is TRBV6-5, with 7 bases matching TRBD1. The receptor was isolated from a human donor in good health (CMV status not recorded). Some clones in this sample may be carry-over from other donors' samples. The specimen comprised cultured CD8+ T cells from PBMCs, sampled from culture after CMV antigen stimulation. CDR3 amino acids: CASREDRADTDTQYF. The CDR3 DNA is TGTGCCAGCAGGGAAGACAGGGCCGACACAGATACGCAGTATTTT.